This TCR beta chain is from a study of cytomegalovirus exposure and HLA in healthy donors. Study background: From some 190 million T cells, an earlier analysis saw roughly 110 million unique TCR beta sequences. Early released data had about 85 million unique TCRs, all coming from HLA-typed donors. Study results and limitations: Common viral pathogens were later found to be apparently linked to several of the most significant clusters. Among immune exposure information, only CMV serostatus was available.

In the PCR, 60 Vbeta and 13 Jbeta primers were used. Measured with immunoSEQ multiplex PCR; TCRdb has only the in-frame clones, and not every one. The sample has approximately 150,000 clones; 71% are singletons. Remarks on this clone: What it binds is not known. This same CDR3 is encoded by further DNA sequences in the sample.

J gave up 2 bases and V 4 bases, and 2 bases lay outside the gene matches. CDR3 size: 14 residues. Germline loops: CDR1 LNHDA, CDR2 SQIVND (reference sequence). The chain carries TRBV19 and TRBJ1-5; 7 nucleotides agree with TRBD1. This TCR came from a woman aged 30 to 39 in good health and CMV-seronegative. Material for sequencing was PBMCs. The CDR3 DNA reads TGTGCCAGTAGTACCACAGGGGGCAATCAGCCCCAGCATTTT. Translation: CASSTTGGNQPQHF.